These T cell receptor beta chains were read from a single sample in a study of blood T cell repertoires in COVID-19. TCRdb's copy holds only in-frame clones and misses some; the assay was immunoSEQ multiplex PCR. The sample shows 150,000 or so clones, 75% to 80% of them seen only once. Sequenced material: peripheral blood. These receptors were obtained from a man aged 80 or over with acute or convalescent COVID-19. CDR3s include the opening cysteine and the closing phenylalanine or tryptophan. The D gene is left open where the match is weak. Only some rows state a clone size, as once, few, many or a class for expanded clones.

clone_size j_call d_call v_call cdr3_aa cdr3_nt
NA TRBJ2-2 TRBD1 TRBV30 CAWSVDRGSGELFF TGTGCCTGGAGTGTGGACAGGGGGTCCGGGGAGCTGTTTTTT
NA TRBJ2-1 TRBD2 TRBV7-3 CASSLGLAGDLSYNEQFF TGTGCCAGCAGCTTGGGACTAGCGGGGGATTTATCCTACAATGAGCAGTTCTTC
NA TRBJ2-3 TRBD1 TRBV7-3 CASSDRQGTDTQYF TGTGCCAGCAGCGACCGACAGGGGACAGATACGCAGTATTTT
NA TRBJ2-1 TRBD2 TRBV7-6 CASSPRTSGGVAYNEQFF TGTGCCAGCAGCCCTCGGACTAGCGGGGGGGTCGCCTACAATGAGCAGTTCTTC
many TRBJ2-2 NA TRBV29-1 CSVSGVGTGELFF TGCAGCGTTTCCGGGGTGGGCACCGGGGAGCTGTTTTTT
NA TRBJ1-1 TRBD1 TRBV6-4 CASSSTDRGTEAFF TGTGCCAGCAGTTCCACGGACAGGGGTACTGAAGCTTTCTTT
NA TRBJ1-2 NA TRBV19 CASSTTTGWRGGYTF TGTGCCAGTAGTACCACTACAGGATGGAGAGGTGGCTACACCTTC
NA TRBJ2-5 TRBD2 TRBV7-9 CASSLGVGTSGRETQYF TGTGCCAGCAGCTTAGGGGTCGGGACTAGCGGTAGGGAGACCCAGTACTTC
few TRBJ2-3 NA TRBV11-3 CASSLATGFTDTQYF TGTGCCAGCAGCTTAGCAACAGGGTTTACAGATACGCAGTATTTT
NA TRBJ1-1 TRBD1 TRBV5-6 CASSGANRGMTEAFF TGTGCCAGCAGCGGGGCCAACAGGGGCATGACTGAAGCTTTCTTT
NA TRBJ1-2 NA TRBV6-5 CASSSPRGKGYGYTF TGTGCCAGCAGTTCCCCCAGGGGAAAAGGCTATGGCTACACCTTC
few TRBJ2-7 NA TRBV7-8 CASSLVERGGEQYF TGTGCCAGCAGCTTAGTGGAACGGGGAGGCGAGCAGTACTTC
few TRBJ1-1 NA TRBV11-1 CASSLGYTVNTEAFF TGTGCCAGCAGCTTAGGTTACACAGTGAACACTGAAGCTTTCTTT
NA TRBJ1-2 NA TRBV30 CACTGHYGYTF TGTGCCTGTACAGGGCATTATGGCTACACCTTC
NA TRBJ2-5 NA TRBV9 CASSVDRLETQYF TGTGCCAGCAGCGTTGACAGGCTCGAGACCCAGTACTTC
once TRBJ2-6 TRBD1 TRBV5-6 CASSLGQGAGANVLTF TGTGCCAGCAGCTTGGGACAGGGGGCTGGGGCCAACGTCCTGACTTTC
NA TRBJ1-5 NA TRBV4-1 CASSQGQLNQPQHF TGCGCCAGCAGCCAAGGACAGCTCAATCAGCCCCAGCATTTT
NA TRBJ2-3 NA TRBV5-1 CASSRPTGIDTQYF TGCGCCAGCAGTAGGCCCACGGGGATAGATACGCAGTATTTT
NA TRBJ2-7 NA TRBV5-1 CASSLTGKLDEQYF TGCGCCAGCAGCTTGACGGGAAAACTCGACGAGCAGTACTTC
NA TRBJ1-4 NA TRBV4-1 CASSQEIRLGFEKLFF TGCGCCAGCAGCCAAGAAATAAGACTAGGCTTTGAAAAACTGTTTTTT
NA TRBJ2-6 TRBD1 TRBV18 CASSPPGQGYSGANVLTF TGTGCCAGCTCACCACCGGGACAGGGGTACTCTGGGGCCAACGTCCTGACTTTC
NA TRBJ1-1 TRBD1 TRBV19 CASKTGGAGTEAFF TGTGCCAGTAAAACAGGGGGCGCTGGGACTGAAGCTTTCTTT
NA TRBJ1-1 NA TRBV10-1 CASSESQGNTEAFF TGCGCCAGCAGTGAGTCACAGGGCAACACTGAAGCTTTCTTT
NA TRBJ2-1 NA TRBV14 CASSQMDSWLDEQFF TGTGCCAGCAGCCAAATGGACAGCTGGCTCGATGAGCAGTTCTTC
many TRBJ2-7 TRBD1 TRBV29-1 CSVMTGDGWYEQYF TGCAGCGTGATGACAGGGGATGGGTGGTACGAGCAGTACTTC